This T cell receptor beta chain is from a study of preoperative IRX-2 immunotherapy in early breast cancer. Generated by immunoSEQ multiplex PCR, the TCRdb table keeps only in-frame clones and is missing some. The sample has around 35,000 clones; about 95% are singletons. V shed 1 base and J shed 1 base, with 10 bases lying between them. Germline V gene lookup returns CDR1 LNHNV and CDR2 YYDKDF (reference sequence). The CDR3 is 15 residues long. Described treatment: preoperative locoregional IRX-2 cytokine immunotherapy. This phase Ib study tested locoregional IRX-2 cytokine immunotherapy given before surgery.

This TCR derives from a human donor with breast cancer. The chain couples TRBV15 to TRBJ2-5, with D hard to call. The specimen was taken from a patient treated with IRX-2 immunotherapy. The DNA for the CDR3 is TGTGCCACCAGCAGAGCCCTAGGAAGCCAAGAGACCCAGTACTTC. It translates to CATSRALGSQETQYF.